These T cell receptor beta chains were read from a single sample in a study of T cells in Graves' hyperthyroidism and ophthalmopathy. TCRdb redid the calling of the multiplex PCR reads with MiXCR, one entry per CDR3 protein. The sample lists some 650,000 distinct CDR3 sequences, 15% to 20% occurring once. The specimen sequenced was blood. Receptors were obtained from a woman in her forties with Graves' ophthalmopathy. The CDR3 runs from the conserved cysteine through the conserved F or W. Each record gives: V gene, clone size, CDR3 length, D gene, J gene, CDR3 protein, CDR3 DNA. A D gene is named only where the DNA matches it firmly. Where a row states a size, it is once, few, many or the class of an expanded clone; other rows omit it.

TRBV3-1	many	13	-	TRBJ1-1	CASSQGGHTEAFF	TGTGCCAGCAGCCAAGGGGGACACACTGAAGCTTTCTTT
TRBV28	many	17	TRBD2	TRBJ2-1	CASSLWSGLAGLNEQFF	TGTGCCAGCAGTTTATGGTCTGGGCTAGCGGGACTTAATGAGCAGTTCTTC
TRBV7-9	-	13	-	TRBJ1-1	CASSTLGNTEAFF	TGTGCCAGCAGCACCTTAGGGAACACTGAAGCTTTCTTT
TRBV20-1	many	20	TRBD2	TRBJ2-3	CSARGFSSGGAVPSTDTQYF	TGCAGTGCTAGAGGGTTTTCTAGCGGGGGGGCCGTTCCTAGCACAGATACGCAGTATTTT
TRBV30	many	10	-	TRBJ1-1	CAWSGAEAFF	TGTGCCTGGAGCGGGGCTGAAGCTTTCTTT
TRBV20-1	-	13	-	TRBJ2-3	CSASKALADTQYF	TGCAGTGCTAGTAAAGCGCTCGCAGATACGCAGTATTTT
TRBV12-3/TRBV12-4	many	15	TRBD2	TRBJ2-1	CASRARGTTFNEQFF	TGTGCCAGCAGGGCCCGAGGGACTACCTTCAATGAGCAGTTCTTC
TRBV19	many	15	-	TRBJ1-1	CASSIEGVMNTEAFF	TGTGCCAGTAGTATAGAAGGGGTCATGAACACTGAAGCTTTCTTT
TRBV20-1	few	11	-	TRBJ1-1	CSASGGGEAFF	TGCAGTGCTAGTGGGGGTGGTGAAGCTTTCTTT
TRBV6-1	many	15	TRBD1	TRBJ2-5	CASEPWTGGRETQYF	TGTGCCAGCGAGCCGTGGACAGGGGGCCGGGAGACCCAGTACTTC
TRBV2	many	13	-	TRBJ2-3	CASSPTTSDTQYF	TGTGCCAGCAGTCCCACTACATCAGATACGCAGTATTTT
TRBV6-5	many	14	-	TRBJ1-1	CASSYSRSGTEAFF	TGTGCCAGCAGTTACTCGAGATCGGGCACTGAAGCTTTCTTT
TRBV27	many	11	-	TRBJ2-7	CASSHSYEQYF	TGTGCCAGCAGTCATAGCTACGAGCAGTACTTC
TRBV7-9	once	16	TRBD2	TRBJ2-5	CASIPLAGVFQETQYF	TGTGCCAGCATCCCCCTAGCGGGAGTTTTCCAAGAGACCCAGTACTTC
TRBV19	-	14	-	TRBJ2-7	CASSKTSPNYEQYF	TGTGCCAGTAGCAAGACTAGTCCCAACTACGAGCAGTACTTC
TRBV30	many	12	-	TRBJ2-1	CAWSRENNEQFF	TGTGCCTGGTCCAGGGAAAACAATGAGCAGTTCTTC
TRBV28	many	14	-	TRBJ2-7	CASSLRQGEEEQYF	TGTGCCAGCAGTTTGCGGCAGGGGGAGGAGGAGCAGTACTTC
TRBV20-1	-	15	-	TRBJ1-5	CSAGGHSRSNQPQHF	TGCAGTGCGGGGGGACACTCTAGGAGCAATCAGCCCCAGCATTTT
TRBV9	-	15	-	TRBJ1-1	CASSGLGAGNTEAFF	TGTGCCAGCAGCGGACTGGGGGCAGGGAACACTGAAGCTTTCTTT
TRBV12-3/TRBV12-4	-	16	TRBD2	TRBJ2-3	CASRSGTSGSRDTQYF	TGTGCCAGCAGGAGCGGGACTAGCGGGTCCCGGGATACGCAGTATTTT
TRBV30	-	13	-	TRBJ2-3	CAWSVEYTDTQYF	TGTGCCTGGAGTGTGGAGTACACAGATACGCAGTATTTT
TRBV12-3/TRBV12-4	once	13	-	TRBJ1-5	CASSSRRNQPQHF	TGTGCCAGCAGTTCTAGGCGGAATCAGCCCCAGCATTTT
TRBV4-1	few	17	TRBD1	TRBJ1-1	CASSQDWTGVMNTEAFF	TGCGCCAGCAGCCAAGACTGGACAGGGGTTATGAACACTGAAGCTTTCTTT
TRBV20-1	few	14	-	TRBJ1-4	CSAGRQETNEKLFF	TGCAGTGCTGGGCGACAGGAGACTAATGAAAAACTGTTTTTT
TRBV7-8	many	18	TRBD2	TRBJ2-1	CASSLVGLAGASYNEQFF	TGTGCCAGCAGCTTAGTCGGACTAGCGGGAGCCTCCTACAATGAGCAGTTCTTC
TRBV4-1	few	14	-	TRBJ1-2	CASSHIQGSYGYTF	TGCGCCAGCAGCCATATTCAGGGTTCCTATGGCTACACCTTC
TRBV2	many	16	-	TRBJ1-4	CASSARMGDTSEKLFF	TGTGCCAGCAGTGCTCGGATGGGGGATACGAGTGAAAAACTGTTTTTT
TRBV7-8	few	15	-	TRBJ2-6	CASSLQVSGANVLTF	TGTGCCAGCAGCTTACAGGTCTCTGGGGCCAACGTCCTGACTTTC
TRBV15	-	15	-	TRBJ1-2	CATSRDNGATYGYTF	TGTGCCACCAGCAGAGATAACGGGGCTACCTATGGCTACACCTTC
TRBV9	many	14	-	TRBJ2-5	CASSPGPSSETQYF	TGTGCCAGCAGCCCCGGACCCTCTTCGGAGACCCAGTACTTC
TRBV20-1	few	11	TRBD1	TRBJ1-2	CSARTGDGYTF	TGCAGTGCTAGGACAGGGGATGGCTACACCTTC
TRBV7-2	-	19	TRBD2	TRBJ2-1	CASSLRPGVAGGVKSEQFF	TGTGCCAGCAGCTTGCGCCCGGGGGTAGCGGGAGGTGTTAAGAGTGAGCAGTTCTTC
TRBV27	-	15	-	TRBJ1-2	CASSLSGGSNYGYTF	TGTGCCAGCTCCCTCAGCGGGGGCTCAAACTATGGCTACACCTTC
TRBV20-1	few	14	-	TRBJ2-2	CSARDRGNTGELFF	TGCAGTGCTAGAGACAGGGGGAACACCGGGGAGCTGTTTTTT
TRBV28	many	15	TRBD1	TRBJ2-1	CASSIRDRGQDEQFF	TGTGCCAGCAGTATCCGGGACAGGGGGCAGGATGAGCAGTTCTTC
TRBV15	many	15	TRBD1	TRBJ1-5	CATSPQGVVNQPQHF	TGTGCCACCAGCCCCCAGGGGGTGGTGAATCAGCCCCAGCATTTT
TRBV4-1	-	15	-	TRBJ1-3	CASSQEFVSGNTIYF	TGCGCCAGCAGCCAAGAGTTCGTCTCTGGAAACACCATATATTTT
TRBV11-1	few	12	-	TRBJ2-2	CASSRDPRELFF	TGTGCCAGCAGTCGGGACCCCAGGGAGCTGTTTTTT
TRBV7-9	many	16	TRBD2	TRBJ2-7	CASSSSGAGGPYEQYF	TGTGCCAGCAGCTCCAGCGGGGCGGGAGGGCCGTACGAGCAGTACTTC
TRBV2	few	13	-	TRBJ2-2	CASNKQGTGELFF	TGTGCCAGCAACAAACAGGGCACCGGGGAGCTGTTTTTT
TRBV30	few	15	-	TRBJ1-5	CAWRRDGGSNQPQHF	TGTGCCTGGAGAAGGGACGGCGGTAGCAATCAGCCCCAGCATTTT
TRBV20-1	few	14	-	TRBJ1-3	CSARGPDSGNTIYF	TGCAGTGCTAGAGGGCCGGATTCTGGAAACACCATATATTTT
TRBV5-1	few	17	TRBD1	TRBJ2-2	CASSKNPTGLYTGELFF	TGCGCCAGCAGCAAAAATCCGACAGGGCTTTACACCGGGGAGCTGTTTTTT
TRBV3-1	few	17	TRBD2	TRBJ2-3	CASSQGLREGGTDTQYF	TGTGCCAGCAGCCAAGGCTTGCGGGAGGGGGGCACAGATACGCAGTATTTT
TRBV2	many	15	TRBD1	TRBJ1-5	CASRSDRGGNQPQHF	TGTGCCAGCAGATCGGACAGGGGGGGTAATCAGCCCCAGCATTTT